Shown below are 14 T cell receptor beta chains from a single sample sequenced in a study of tissue T cells after allogeneic stem cell transplantation. Time point denoted: mouse harvest day 14 after allogeneic transplant. Each mouse received 10^7 T-cell-depleted marrow cells plus 10^6 splenic CD5+ T cells by tail vein. Data came from immunoSEQ multiplex PCR; TCRdb stores just in-frame clones and leaves some out. The sample includes roughly 980 clones, approximately 50% of them seen just once. Specimen: spleen. The receptors were gathered from a female BALB/c mouse given C57BL/6 T cells with graft-versus-host disease after an allogeneic hematopoietic cell transplant.

To note about this clone: Mouse gene names apply. CDR3 in amino acids: CASSDGGRNTEVFF. Incomplete CDR3 DNA: TGTGCCAGCAGTGATGGAGGGAGGAACACAGAAGTCTTC. The chain is built from TRBV13-1 and TRBJ1-1; unclear D gene. The read gets to within 1 residue of the CDR3 end, and the germline J gene fills in the rest. The CDR3 loop spans 14 amino acids. The germline V gene encodes CDR1 NSHNY and CDR2 SYGAGN. V was shortened by 0 bases and J by 1 base, with 7 bases between the two germline ends.

Details on this clone: Gene labels here are mouse ones. The missing CDR3 end, 1 residue past where the read stops, is filled in from the germline J gene. The chain recombines TRBV2 with TRBJ2-5, with D perhaps matching TRBD2 (5 bases). This CDR3 has 15 amino acids. The V gene lost 2 bases and the J gene lost 0 bases, with 9 bases spanning the gap. Germline V gene data show CDR1 as LGHNA and CDR2 as YSYQKL. The CDR3 region is CASSQSWVNQDTQYF. Partial CDR3 DNA: TGTGCCAGCAGCCAAAGCTGGGTTAACCAAGACACCCAGTAC.

Turning to this clone: The gene symbols are mouse symbols. The read is 1 residue too short to cover the CDR3 end, so that end is filled in from the germline J gene. The chain carries TRBV13-3 and TRBJ2-3; 10 bases agree with TRBD1. The CDR3 loop spans 16 amino acids. CDR1 and CDR2 (germline): NNHDY, SYVADS. Germline trimming cut 5 bases from V and 3 bases from J; bases unmatched to any gene: 9. This CDR3 is CASSSDRGRGAETLYF. CDR3 bases read: TGTGCCAGCAGCTCCGACAGGGGGCGAGGGGCAGAAACGCTGTAT.

The sample holds a few counts of this clone. Gene names and germline refer to mouse. The read ends 1 residue shy of where the CDR3 ends; the end is completed using the germline J gene. The rearrangement uses TRBV5 and TRBJ2-2; TRBD2 might be the D (6 bases). Germline CDR1 is LGHNA and CDR2 is YNLKQL (reference sequence). The V end was cut by 1 base, the J end by 0 bases, with 6 bases between. This CDR3 comprises 15 residues. CDR3 sequence: CASSQGTANTGQLYF. CDR3 bases read: TGTGCCAGCAGCCAAGGGACTGCAAACACCGGGCAGCTCTAC.

As for this clone: The gene symbols are mouse symbols. The CDR3 is cut off 1 residue early in the read; its end comes from the germline J gene. The J gene is TRBJ2-5, the V gene TRBV16; 8 nucleotides align to TRBD2. The V and J ends lost 2 bases and 3 bases, in that order; junction bases with no gene match: 4. Germline V CDR1 and CDR2: SGHSA, FRNQAP. The CDR3 extends over 15 amino acids. The CDR3 sequence is CASSLTGTGQDTQYF. The sequenced CDR3 bases are TGTGCAAGCAGCTTAACCGGGACTGGTCAAGACACCCAGTAC.

On this clone: The genes and germline here are from mouse. The read ends 1 residue shy of where the CDR3 ends; the end is completed using the germline J gene. The rearrangement joins TRBV13-1 to TRBJ2-2, with 9 bases identical to TRBD2. V lost 3 bases and J lost 0; bases outside the gene matches: 0. CDR3 length equals 15 residues. The V gene's germline CDR1 is NSHNY and CDR2 SYGAGN. Incomplete CDR3 DNA: TGTGCCAGCAGTGGACTGGGGGCAAACACCGGGCAGCTCTAC. This gives the protein CASSGLGANTGQLY. The CDR3 reads in full as CASSGLGANTGQLYF.

This clone was counted between two and nine times. These gene names are mouse names. The CDR3 goes on 1 residue after the read ends, and that part is filled in from the germline J gene. The rearrangement joins TRBV26 to TRBJ1-1; D gene ambiguous. Deletions cut 0 bases from V and 5 bases from J, with 7 bases between. CDR1 is KGHPV, CDR2 FQNQEV, per germline (reference sequence). CDR3 length: 13 residues. The sequenced CDR3 bases are TGTGCCAGCAGTCTGTCGAAACAAACAGAAGTCTTC. This encodes CASSLSKQTEVF. The entire CDR3 reads CASSLSKQTEVFF.

For this clone: Gene names are the mouse ones. The read ends 1 residue early relative to the CDR3; the germline J gene fills the gap. The chain couples TRBV26 to TRBJ1-1; tentatively, D is TRBD1 (6 bases). Germline CDR1 KGHPV, CDR2 FQNQEV (reference sequence). The CDR3 runs 14 residues. V shed 4 bases and J shed 0 bases, with 9 bases lying between them. The sequenced part of the CDR3 DNA is TGTGCCAGCAGTCGGGGACAAGCAAACACAGAAGTCTTC. This encodes CASSRGQANTEVF. From start to end, the CDR3 is CASSRGQANTEVFF.

Details on this clone: Gene names are mouse gene names. Read data end 1 residue before the CDR3 end; the end is taken from the germline J gene. The chain uses TRBV4 and TRBJ2-3; 10 bases match TRBD2. The ends lost 4 bases at V and 0 bases at J; junction bases unmatched: 4. CDR3 length equals 16 residues. CDR1 and CDR2 from the germline V gene are LGHDT and YNNKQL (reference sequence). This chain's CDR3 is CASSFPGGASAETLYF. Partial CDR3 DNA: TGTGCCAGCAGCTTCCCTGGGGGGGCAAGTGCAGAAACGCTGTAT.

This clone was found a few times. Germline and genes here are mouse. The read ends 1 residue shy of where the CDR3 ends; the end is completed using the germline J gene. The chain recombines TRBV3 with TRBJ2-7; D gene uncertain. V was cut by 2 bases and J by 0 bases, with 11 bases left in between. Germline V gene data show CDR1 as SNHLY and CDR2 as FYNGKV (reference sequence). This CDR3 contains 15 residues. The CDR3 is CASSLFSGSSYEQYF. CDR3 bases read: TGTGCCAGCAGCTTATTCTCCGGGAGCTCCTATGAACAGTAC.

As to this clone: A read error is the likely source, as a far larger clone sits one nucleotide away. Genes and germline are mouse. The CDR3 end lies 1 residue beyond the end of the read and is filled in from the germline J gene. The sample holds other DNA sequences that translate to the same CDR3. V is TRBV13-2 and J is TRBJ2-4; D ambiguous. Germline-derived CDR1 and CDR2 are NNHNN and SYGAGS (reference sequence). There are 11 residues in the CDR3. This chain's CDR3 is CASGVQNTLYF. CDR3 bases read: TGCGCCAGCGGTGTTCAAAACACCTTGTAC.

Of note for this clone: Gene and germline names: mouse. Read data end 1 residue before the CDR3 end; the end is taken from the germline J gene. The chain carries TRBV16 and TRBJ2-3; 11 bases agree with TRBD2. J gave up 0 bases and V 4 bases, and 0 bases lay outside the gene matches. Germline CDR1 SGHSA, CDR2 FRNQAP. This CDR3 spans 15 amino acids. The CDR3 spells CASSWTGGSAETLYF. CDR3 DNA, as far as it was read: TGTGCAAGCAGCTGGACTGGGGGGAGTGCAGAAACGCTGTAT.

Details on this clone: The genes are named according to mouse. Coverage ceases 1 residue before the CDR3 finishes, and the germline J gene fills in the end. This chain joins TRBV13-2 and TRBJ2-5; 14 bases align to TRBD2. This CDR3 contains 16 residues. V lost 4 bases, J lost 1 base, and 2 bases stayed unmatched. From germline, CDR1 is NNHNN and CDR2 SYGAGS (reference sequence). The sequenced CDR3 bases are TGTGCCAGCGGTCCGGGACTGGGGGGGCACCAAGACACCCAGTAC. This translates into CASGPGLGGHQDTQY. The CDR3 as a whole reads CASGPGLGGHQDTQYF.

A remark on this clone: Mouse gene names and germline throughout. With the read ending 1 residue before the CDR3 end, the germline J gene is used to fill in that end. J is TRBJ2-3 and V is TRBV13-2; the D call may be TRBD1 or TRBD2 (6 bases each). Germline CDR1 reads NNHNN; CDR2 reads SYGAGS (reference sequence). This CDR3 region has 14 residues. Trimming stripped 1 base from V and 2 bases from J, with 8 bases between. The CDR3 reads CASGDLGAAETLYF. The CDR3 bases that were read are TGTGCCAGCGGTGATTTGGGGGCTGCAGAAACGCTGTAT.